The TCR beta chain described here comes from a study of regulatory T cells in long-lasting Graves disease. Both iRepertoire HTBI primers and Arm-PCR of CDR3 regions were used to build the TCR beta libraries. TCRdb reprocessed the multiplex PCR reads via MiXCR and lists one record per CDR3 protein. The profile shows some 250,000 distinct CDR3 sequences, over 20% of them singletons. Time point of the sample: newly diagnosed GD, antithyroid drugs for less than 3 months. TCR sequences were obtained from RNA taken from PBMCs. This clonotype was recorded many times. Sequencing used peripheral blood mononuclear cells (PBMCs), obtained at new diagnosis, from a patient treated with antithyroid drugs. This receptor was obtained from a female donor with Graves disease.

The CDR3 nucleotides read TGTGCCAGCAGTTCCCCCAGGGAACCCTACGAGCAGTACTTC. This gives the protein CASSSPREPYEQYF. This chain connects TRBV28 to TRBJ2-7, with D maybe TRBD1 (5 bases). Germline assignment: CDR1 MDHEN and CDR2 SYDVKM. The CDR3 sequence is 14 residues long. Trimming removed 4 bases at V and 2 bases at J, with 12 bases between.